This TCR beta chain appears in the sequencing data of a study of cytomegalovirus exposure and HLA in healthy donors. The PCR made use of 60 Vbeta and 13 Jbeta primers. The data were produced by immunoSEQ multiplex PCR, yet TCRdb's version contains in-frame clones alone and is incomplete. Seen here are approximately 210,000 clones, 70% to 80% observed once, and the top ten hold roughly 1.6%. This CDR3 is 14 amino acids long. The V gene lost 0 bases and the J gene lost 4 bases, with 9 bases spanning the gap. From germline, CDR1 is KGHSH and CDR2 LQKENI. The V and J genes are TRBV18 and TRBJ1-1; a weak D match, TRBD1 (6 bases). The material sequenced was PBMCs. The sequence derives from a woman aged 45 to 65 in good health and CMV-seronegative. The CDR3 coding sequence is TGTGCCAGCTCACCACCAACAGGGACCACTGAAGCTTTCTTT. The encoded protein is CASSPPTGTTEAFF. The whole variable domain, remainder taken from reference TRBV18 and TRBJ1-1, is NAGVMQNPRHLVRRRGQEARLRCSPMKGHSHVYWYRQLPEEGLKFMVYLQKENIIDESGMPKERFSAEFPKEGPSILRIQQVVRGDSAAYFCASSPPTGTTEAFFGQGTRLTVV.